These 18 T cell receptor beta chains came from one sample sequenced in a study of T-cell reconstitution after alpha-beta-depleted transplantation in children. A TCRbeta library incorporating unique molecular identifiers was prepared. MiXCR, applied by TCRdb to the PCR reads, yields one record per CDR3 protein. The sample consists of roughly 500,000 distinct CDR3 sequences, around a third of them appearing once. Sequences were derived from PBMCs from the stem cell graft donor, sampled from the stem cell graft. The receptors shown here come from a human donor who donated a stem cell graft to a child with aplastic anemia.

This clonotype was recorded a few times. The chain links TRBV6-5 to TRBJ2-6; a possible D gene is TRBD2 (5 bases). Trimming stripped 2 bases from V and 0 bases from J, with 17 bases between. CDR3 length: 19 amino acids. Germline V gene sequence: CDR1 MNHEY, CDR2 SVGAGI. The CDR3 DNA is TGTGCCAGCAGTTACGTGTGGAGGCAGATCCGCTCTGGGGCCAACGTCCTGACTTTC. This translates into CASSYVWRQIRSGANVLTF.

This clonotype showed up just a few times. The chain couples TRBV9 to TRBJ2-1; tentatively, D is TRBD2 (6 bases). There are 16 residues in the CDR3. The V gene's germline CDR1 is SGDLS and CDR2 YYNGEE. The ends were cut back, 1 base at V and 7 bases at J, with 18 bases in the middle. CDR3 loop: CASSVSRARDRNEQFF. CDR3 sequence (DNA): TGTGCCAGCAGCGTATCCCGAGCGCGGGATCGGAATGAGCAGTTCTTC.

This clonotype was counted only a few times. In DNA form, the CDR3 reads TGTGCCAGCAGCCCCGGACAGGTAGAGACCCAGTACTTC. It encodes CASSPGQVETQYF. The chain combines TRBV7-2 with TRBJ2-5; TRBD1 agrees at 7 bases. Per germline, CDR1 SGHTA and CDR2 FQGNSA. The ends lost 5 bases at V and 4 bases at J; junction bases unmatched: 4. This CDR3 comprises 13 residues.

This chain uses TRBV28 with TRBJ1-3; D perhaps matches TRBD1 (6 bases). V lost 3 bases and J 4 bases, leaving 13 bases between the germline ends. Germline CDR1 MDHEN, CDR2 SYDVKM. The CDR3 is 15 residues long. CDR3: CASSFRGAQGNTIYF. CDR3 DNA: TGTGCCAGCAGTTTCCGGGGGGCGCAAGGAAACACCATATATTTT.

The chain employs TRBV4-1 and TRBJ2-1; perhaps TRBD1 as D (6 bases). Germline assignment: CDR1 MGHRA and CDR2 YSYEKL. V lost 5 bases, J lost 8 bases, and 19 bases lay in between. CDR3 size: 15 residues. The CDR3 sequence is CASSEGYTGWDEQFF. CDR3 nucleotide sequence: TGCGCCAGCAGCGAAGGATACACAGGGTGGGATGAGCAGTTCTTC.

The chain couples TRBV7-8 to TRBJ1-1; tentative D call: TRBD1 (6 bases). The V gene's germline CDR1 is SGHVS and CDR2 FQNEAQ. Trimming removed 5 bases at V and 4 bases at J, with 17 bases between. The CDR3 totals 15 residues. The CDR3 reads CASSRLQGVATEAFF. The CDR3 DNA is TGTGCCAGCAGCAGATTACAGGGAGTCGCCACTGAAGCTTTCTTT.

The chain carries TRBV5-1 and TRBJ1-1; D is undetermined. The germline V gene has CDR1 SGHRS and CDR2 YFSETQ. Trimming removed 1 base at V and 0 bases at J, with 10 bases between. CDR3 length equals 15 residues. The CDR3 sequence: CASSLFAGVNTEAFF. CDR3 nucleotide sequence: TGCGCCAGCAGCTTGTTCGCAGGAGTGAACACTGAAGCTTTCTTT.

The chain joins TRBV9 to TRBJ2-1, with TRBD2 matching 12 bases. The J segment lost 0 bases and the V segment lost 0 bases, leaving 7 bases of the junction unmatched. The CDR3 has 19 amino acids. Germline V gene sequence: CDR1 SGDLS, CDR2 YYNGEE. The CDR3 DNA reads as TGTGCCAGCAGCGTAGGGCGACTAGCGGGAGCGAGCTCCTACAATGAGCAGTTCTTC. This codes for CASSVGRLAGASSYNEQFF.

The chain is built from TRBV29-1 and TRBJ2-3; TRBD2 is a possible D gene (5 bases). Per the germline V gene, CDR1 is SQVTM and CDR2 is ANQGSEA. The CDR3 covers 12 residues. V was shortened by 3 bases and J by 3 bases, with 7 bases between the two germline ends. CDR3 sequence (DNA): TGCAGCGTTGATCGGGATACAGATACGCAGTATTTT. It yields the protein CSVDRDTDTQYF.

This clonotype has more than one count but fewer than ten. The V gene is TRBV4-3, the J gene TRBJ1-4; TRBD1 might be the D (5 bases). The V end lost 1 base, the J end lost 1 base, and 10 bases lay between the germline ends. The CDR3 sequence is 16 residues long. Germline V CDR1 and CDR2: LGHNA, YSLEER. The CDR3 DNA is TGCGCCAGCAGCCAAGGAGTGGGGGGAACTAATGAAAAACTGTTTTTT. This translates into CASSQGVGGTNEKLFF.

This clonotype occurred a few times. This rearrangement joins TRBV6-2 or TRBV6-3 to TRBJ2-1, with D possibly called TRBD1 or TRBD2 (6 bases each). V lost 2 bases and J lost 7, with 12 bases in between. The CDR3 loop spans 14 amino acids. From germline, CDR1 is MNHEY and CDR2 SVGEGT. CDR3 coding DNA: TGTGCCAGCAGTTACGACACAGGGAGGAATGAGCAGTTCTTC. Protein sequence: CASSYDTGRNEQFF.

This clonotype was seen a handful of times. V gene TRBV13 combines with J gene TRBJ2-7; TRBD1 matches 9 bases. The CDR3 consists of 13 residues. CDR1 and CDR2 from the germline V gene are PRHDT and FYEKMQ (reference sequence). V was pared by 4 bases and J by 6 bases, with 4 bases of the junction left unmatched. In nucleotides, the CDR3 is TGTGCCAGCAGCTCAGGACAGGGGAGCGAGCAGTACTTC. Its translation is CASSSGQGSEQYF.

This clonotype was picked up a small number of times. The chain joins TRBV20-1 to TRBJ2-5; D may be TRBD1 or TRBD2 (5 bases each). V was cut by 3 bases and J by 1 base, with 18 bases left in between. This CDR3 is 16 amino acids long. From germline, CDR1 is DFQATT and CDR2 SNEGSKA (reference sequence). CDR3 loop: CSASRDSLGLQETQYF. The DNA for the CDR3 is TGCAGTGCTAGTCGCGACAGCCTAGGACTCCAAGAGACCCAGTACTTC.

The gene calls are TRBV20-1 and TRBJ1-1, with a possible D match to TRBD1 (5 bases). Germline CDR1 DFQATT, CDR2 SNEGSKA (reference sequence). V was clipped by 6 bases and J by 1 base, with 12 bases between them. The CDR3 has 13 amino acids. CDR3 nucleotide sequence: TGCAGTGCCCAACGGGGGGGGAACACTGAAGCTTTCTTT. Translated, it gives CSAQRGGNTEAFF.

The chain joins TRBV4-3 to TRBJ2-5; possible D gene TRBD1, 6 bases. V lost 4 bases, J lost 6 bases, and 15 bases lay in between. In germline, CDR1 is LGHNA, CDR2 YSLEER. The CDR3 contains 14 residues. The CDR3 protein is CASSPGQLRKTQYF. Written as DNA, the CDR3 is TGCGCCAGCAGCCCTGGACAGCTTCGAAAGACCCAGTACTTC.

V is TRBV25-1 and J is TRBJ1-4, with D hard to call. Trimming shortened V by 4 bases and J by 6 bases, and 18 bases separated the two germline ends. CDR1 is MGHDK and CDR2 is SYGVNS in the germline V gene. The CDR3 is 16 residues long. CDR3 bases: TGTGCCAGCAGTGGGATTGAGTCGTTAGCGGATGAAAAACTGTTTTTT. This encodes CASSGIESLADEKLFF.

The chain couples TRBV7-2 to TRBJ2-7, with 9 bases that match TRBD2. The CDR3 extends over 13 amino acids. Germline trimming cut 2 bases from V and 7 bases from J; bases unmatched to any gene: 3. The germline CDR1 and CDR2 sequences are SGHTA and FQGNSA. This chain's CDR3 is CASSLLAGREQYV. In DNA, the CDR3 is TGTGCCAGCAGCTTACTAGCGGGAAGGGAGCAGTACGTC.

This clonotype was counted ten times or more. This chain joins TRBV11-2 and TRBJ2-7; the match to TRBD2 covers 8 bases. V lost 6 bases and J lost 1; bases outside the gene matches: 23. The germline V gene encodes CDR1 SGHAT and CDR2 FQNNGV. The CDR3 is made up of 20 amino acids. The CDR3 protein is CASRLSSETSVNLGSYEQYF. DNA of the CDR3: TGTGCCAGCAGATTAAGTTCCGAGACTAGCGTAAATCTCGGGTCCTACGAGCAGTACTTC.